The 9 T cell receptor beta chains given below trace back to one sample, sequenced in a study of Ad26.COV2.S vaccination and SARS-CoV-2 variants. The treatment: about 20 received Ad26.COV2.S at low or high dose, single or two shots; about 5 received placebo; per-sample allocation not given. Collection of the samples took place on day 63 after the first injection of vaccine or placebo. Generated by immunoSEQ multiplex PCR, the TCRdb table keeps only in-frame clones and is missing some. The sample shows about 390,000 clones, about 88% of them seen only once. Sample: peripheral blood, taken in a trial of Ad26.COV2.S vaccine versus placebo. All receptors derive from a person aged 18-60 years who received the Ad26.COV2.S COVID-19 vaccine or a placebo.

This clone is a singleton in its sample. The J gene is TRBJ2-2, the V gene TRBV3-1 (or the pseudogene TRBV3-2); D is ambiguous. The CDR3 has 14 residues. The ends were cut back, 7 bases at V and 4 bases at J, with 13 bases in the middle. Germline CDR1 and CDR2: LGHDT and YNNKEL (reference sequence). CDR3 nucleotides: TGTGCCAGCAAGGTGGCAGTTTCCACCGGGGAGCTGTTTTTT. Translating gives CASKVAVSTGELFF.

This chain's CDR3 is CASRWGGTGADEQYF. CDR3 nucleotide sequence: TGTGCCAGCAGGTGGGGGGGGACAGGGGCAGACGAGCAGTACTTC. The V gene is TRBV6-5, the J gene TRBJ2-7; 10 bases agree with TRBD1. After removal of 6 bases from V and 5 bases from J, the junction contained 10 bases not matched to a gene. The CDR3 runs 15 residues. Germline lookup yields CDR1 MNHEY and CDR2 SVGAGI.

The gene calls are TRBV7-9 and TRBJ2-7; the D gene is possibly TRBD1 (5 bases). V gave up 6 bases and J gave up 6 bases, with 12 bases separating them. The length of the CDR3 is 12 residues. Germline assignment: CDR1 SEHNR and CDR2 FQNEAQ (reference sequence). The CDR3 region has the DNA TGTGCCAGCAGGCAACAGGATTTCGAGCAGTACTTC. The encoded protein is CASRQQDFEQYF.

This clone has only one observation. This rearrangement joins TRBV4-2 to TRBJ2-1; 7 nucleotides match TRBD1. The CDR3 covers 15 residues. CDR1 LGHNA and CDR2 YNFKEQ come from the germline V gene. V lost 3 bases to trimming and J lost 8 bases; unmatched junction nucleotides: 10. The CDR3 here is CASSHQRTGRHEQFF. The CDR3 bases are TGTGCCAGCAGCCACCAAAGGACAGGCCGGCATGAGCAGTTCTTC.

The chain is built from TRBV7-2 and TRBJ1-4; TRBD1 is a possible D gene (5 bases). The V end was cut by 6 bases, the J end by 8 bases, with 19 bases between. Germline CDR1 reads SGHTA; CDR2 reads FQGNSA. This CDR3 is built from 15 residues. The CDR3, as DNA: TGTGCCAGCAGTTCTCACCAGGGAAGTGGCGAAAAACTGTTTTTT. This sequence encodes CASSSHQGSGEKLFF.

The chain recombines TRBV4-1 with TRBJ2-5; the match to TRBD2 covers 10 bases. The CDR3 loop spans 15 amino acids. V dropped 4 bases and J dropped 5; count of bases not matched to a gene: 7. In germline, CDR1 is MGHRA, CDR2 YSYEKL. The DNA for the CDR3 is TGCGCCAGCAGCCGAAGCGGGACTAGCGTTGAGACCCAGTACTTC. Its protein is CASSRSGTSVETQYF.

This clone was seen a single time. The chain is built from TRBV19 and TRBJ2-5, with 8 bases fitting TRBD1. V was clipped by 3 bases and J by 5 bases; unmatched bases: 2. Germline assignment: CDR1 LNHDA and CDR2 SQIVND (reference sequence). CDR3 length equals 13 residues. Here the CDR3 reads CASSIRGRETQYF. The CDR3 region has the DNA TGTGCCAGTAGTATCAGGGGGCGCGAGACCCAGTACTTC.

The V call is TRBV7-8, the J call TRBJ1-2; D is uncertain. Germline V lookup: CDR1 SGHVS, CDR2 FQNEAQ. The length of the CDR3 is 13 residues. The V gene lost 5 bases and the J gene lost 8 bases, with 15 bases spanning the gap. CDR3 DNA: TGTGCCAGCAGCCAGGATAGGGATGGGGGCTACACCTTC. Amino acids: CASSQDRDGGYTF. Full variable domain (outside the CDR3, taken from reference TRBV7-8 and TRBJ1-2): GAGVSQSPRYKVAKRGQDVALRCDPISGHVSLFWYQQALGQGPEFLTYFQNEAQLDKSGLPSDRFFAERPEGSVSTLKIQRTQQEDSAVYLCASSQDRDGGYTFGSGTRLTVV.

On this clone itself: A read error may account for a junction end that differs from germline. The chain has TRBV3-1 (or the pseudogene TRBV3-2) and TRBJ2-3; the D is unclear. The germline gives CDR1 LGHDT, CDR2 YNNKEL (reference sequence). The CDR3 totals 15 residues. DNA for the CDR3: TGTGCCAGCAGTCAAGAAACGTCTACCCCAGATACGCAGTATTTT. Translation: CASSQETSTPDTQYF.